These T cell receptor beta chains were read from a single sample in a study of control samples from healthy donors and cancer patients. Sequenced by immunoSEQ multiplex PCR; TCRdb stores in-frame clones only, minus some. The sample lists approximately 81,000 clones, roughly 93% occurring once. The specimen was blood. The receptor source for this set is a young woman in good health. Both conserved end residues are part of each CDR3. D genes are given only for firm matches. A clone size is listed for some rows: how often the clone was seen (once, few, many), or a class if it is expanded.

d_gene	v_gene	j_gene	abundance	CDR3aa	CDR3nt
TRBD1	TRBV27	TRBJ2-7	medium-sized	CASSLSIQGAYEQYF	TGTGCCAGCAGTTTATCGATCCAGGGGGCCTACGAGCAGTACTTC
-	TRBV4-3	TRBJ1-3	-	CASSQEAGLSGNTIYF	TGCGCCAGCAGCCAAGAGGCCGGACTCTCTGGAAACACCATATATTTT
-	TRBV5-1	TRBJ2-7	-	CASSLDSGGVSYEQYF	TGCGCCAGCAGCTTGGACTCCGGGGGAGTCTCCTACGAGCAGTACTTC
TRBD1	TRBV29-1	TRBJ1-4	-	CSVGDNDRVNEKLFF	TGCAGCGTTGGGGATAATGACAGGGTCAATGAAAAACTGTTTTTT
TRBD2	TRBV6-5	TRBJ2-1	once	CASSYNSGKGYNEQFF	TGTGCCAGCAGTTACAATAGCGGGAAAGGCTACAATGAGCAGTTCTTC
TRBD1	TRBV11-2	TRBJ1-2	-	CASSLKEQGAGNYGYTF	TGTGCCAGCAGCTTAAAAGAACAGGGGGCCGGGAACTATGGCTACACCTTC
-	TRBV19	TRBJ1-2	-	CASTNPERGKSSYGYTF	TGTGCCAGTACCAATCCCGAACGGGGGAAGTCCTCCTATGGCTACACCTTC
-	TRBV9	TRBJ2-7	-	CASSLLPGSYEQYF	TGTGCCAGCAGCCTTTTGCCGGGCTCCTACGAGCAGTACTTC
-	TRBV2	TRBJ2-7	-	CASRATGLPAYEQYF	TGTGCCAGCAGGGCCACGGGACTGCCCGCCTACGAGCAGTACTTC
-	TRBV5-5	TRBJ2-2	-	CASSLILGELFF	TGTGCCAGCAGCTTAATTCTGGGGGAGCTGTTTTTT
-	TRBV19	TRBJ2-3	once	CASSIVQHTDTQYF	TGTGCCAGTAGTATCGTTCAGCACACAGATACGCAGTATTTT
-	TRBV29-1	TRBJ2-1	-	CSVDAHAYNEQFF	TGCAGCGTTGACGCTCACGCCTACAATGAGCAGTTCTTC
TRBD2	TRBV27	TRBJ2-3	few	CASRRPGGLDTQYF	TGTGCCAGCAGACGCCCGGGAGGGTTAGATACGCAGTATTTT
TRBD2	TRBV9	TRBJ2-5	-	CASSAFWASGSEETQYF	TGTGCCAGCAGCGCCTTCTGGGCTAGCGGGAGTGAAGAGACCCAGTACTTC
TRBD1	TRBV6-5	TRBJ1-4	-	CASRDRGEKLFF	TGTGCCAGCAGGGACAGGGGCGAAAAACTGTTTTTT
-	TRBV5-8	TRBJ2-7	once	CASSQWVGGVYEQYF	TGTGCCAGCAGCCAGTGGGTTGGGGGAGTCTACGAGCAGTACTTC
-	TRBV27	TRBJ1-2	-	CASSQGRSNYGYTF	TGTGCCAGCAGCCAGGGACGGTCGAACTATGGCTACACCTTC
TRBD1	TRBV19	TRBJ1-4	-	CASSPRQGPYEKLFF	TGTGCCAGTAGTCCTCGACAGGGACCTTATGAAAAACTGTTTTTT
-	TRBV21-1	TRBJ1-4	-	CASSTGRRIEKLFF	TGTGCCAGCAGCACAGGCAGGCGTATTGAAAAACTGTTTTTT
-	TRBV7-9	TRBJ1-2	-	CASSSSTRAAYGYTF	TGTGCCAGCAGCTCGAGCACCAGGGCAGCTTATGGCTACACCTTC
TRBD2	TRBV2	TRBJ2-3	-	CASDPAGGTDTQYF	TGTGCCAGCGATCCCGCGGGGGGCACAGATACGCAGTATTTT
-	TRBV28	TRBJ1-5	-	CASSFSGNQPQHF	TGTGCCAGCAGTTTTTCCGGGAATCAGCCCCAGCATTTT
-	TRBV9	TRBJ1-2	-	CASSENSYGYTF	TGTGCCAGCAGCGAGAACAGCTATGGCTACACCTTC
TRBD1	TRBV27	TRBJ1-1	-	CASSFSAQGDAFF	TGTGCCAGCAGTTTTTCGGCACAGGGGGACGCTTTCTTT
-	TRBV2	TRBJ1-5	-	CASSEGVKGGNQPQHF	TGTGCCAGCAGTGAAGGGGTCAAAGGGGGGAATCAGCCCCAGCATTTT
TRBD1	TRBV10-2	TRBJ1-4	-	CASSEPGTGGEKLFF	TGCGCCAGCAGTGAGCCCGGGACAGGGGGCGAAAAACTGTTTTTT
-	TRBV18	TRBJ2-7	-	CASSPGAGETYEQYF	TGTGCCAGCTCACCGGGGGCAGGGGAAACCTACGAGCAGTACTTC
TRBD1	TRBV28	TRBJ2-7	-	CASSRQGKSYEQYF	TGTGCCAGCAGCCGACAGGGAAAGTCCTACGAGCAGTACTTC
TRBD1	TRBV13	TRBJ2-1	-	CASSLSSDRGYNEQFF	TGTGCCAGCAGCTTAAGCTCGGACAGGGGCTACAATGAGCAGTTCTTC
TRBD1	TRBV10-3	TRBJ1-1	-	CAHRDSSMNTEAFF	TGTGCCCACCGGGACAGCAGCATGAACACTGAAGCTTTCTTT
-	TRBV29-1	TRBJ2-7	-	CSVRASYEQYF	TGCAGCGTCAGGGCTTCCTACGAGCAGTACTTC
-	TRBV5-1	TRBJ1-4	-	CASSLGRAGEKLFF	TGCGCCAGCAGCTTGGGCCGGGCGGGTGAAAAACTGTTTTTT
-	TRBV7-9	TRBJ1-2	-	CASSLAFGGAGYGYTF	TGTGCCAGCAGCTTAGCGTTTGGGGGCGCGGGCTATGGCTACACCTTC
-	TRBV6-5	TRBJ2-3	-	CASSTRAHTDTQYF	TGTGCCAGCAGTACCAGGGCACACACAGATACGCAGTATTTT
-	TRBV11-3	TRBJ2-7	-	CASSLGSGSTYEQYF	TGTGCCAGCAGCTTAGGCTCCGGGAGCACCTACGAGCAGTACTTC
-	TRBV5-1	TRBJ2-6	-	CASTRGGANVLTF	TGCGCCAGCACCCGGGGTGGGGCCAACGTCCTGACTTTC
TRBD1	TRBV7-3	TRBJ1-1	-	CASSWRSGTVNTEAFF	TGTGCCAGCAGCTGGAGGTCCGGGACAGTGAACACTGAAGCTTTCTTT
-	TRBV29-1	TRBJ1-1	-	CSVDSATPTEAFF	TGCAGCGTTGATTCTGCGACCCCCACTGAAGCTTTCTTT
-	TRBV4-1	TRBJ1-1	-	CASSQDPTGTNTEAFF	TGCGCCAGCAGCCAAGACCCAACAGGGACGAACACTGAAGCTTTCTTT
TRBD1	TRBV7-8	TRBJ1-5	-	CASSLLDRRFLRGQPQHF	TGTGCCAGCAGCTTACTGGACAGGCGCTTTTTACGAGGCCAGCCCCAGCATTTT
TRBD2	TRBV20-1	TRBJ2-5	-	CSASPTGTREETQYF	TGCAGTGCTAGTCCAACCGGGACTAGAGAAGAGACCCAGTACTTC
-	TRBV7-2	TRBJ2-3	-	CASSRGADTQYF	TGTGCCAGCAGCCGGGGCGCAGATACGCAGTATTTT
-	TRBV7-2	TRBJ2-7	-	CASTVPISYEQYF	TGTGCCAGCACCGTCCCAATCTCCTACGAGCAGTACTTC